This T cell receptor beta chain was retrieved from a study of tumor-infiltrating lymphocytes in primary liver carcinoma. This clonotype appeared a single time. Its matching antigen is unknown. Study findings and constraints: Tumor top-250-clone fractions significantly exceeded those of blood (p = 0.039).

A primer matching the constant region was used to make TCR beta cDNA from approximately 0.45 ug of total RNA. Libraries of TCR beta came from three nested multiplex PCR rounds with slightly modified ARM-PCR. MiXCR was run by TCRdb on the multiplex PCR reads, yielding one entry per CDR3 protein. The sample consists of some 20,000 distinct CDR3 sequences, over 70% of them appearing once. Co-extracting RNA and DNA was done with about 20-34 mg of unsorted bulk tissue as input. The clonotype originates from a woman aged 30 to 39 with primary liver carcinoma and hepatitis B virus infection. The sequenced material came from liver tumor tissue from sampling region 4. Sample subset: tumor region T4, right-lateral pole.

CDR3 nucleotides: TGTGCCAGCAGTTACAAGGACGGCAGCTCCTATGAGCAGTTCTTC. This gives the protein CASSYKDGSSYEQFF. V gene TRBV6-5 combines with J gene TRBJ2-7; D is unresolved. Judging by the DNA end, TRBJ2-1 fits better; the J call may be wrong. The CDR3 has 15 residues. In germline, CDR1 is MNHEY, CDR2 SVGAGI.